This entry describes one T cell receptor (beta chain). Its antigen is currently unknown. Samples with a second dose at about 4 or about 12 weeks were pooled together. Per the germline V gene, CDR1 is SGHDT and CDR2 is YYEEEE. Trimming left V 2 bases short and J 5 bases short, with 8 bases between. The CDR3 is made up of 13 amino acids. The sample originates from a study of T cell responses to AZD1222 COVID-19 vaccine. Whole-study findings and limits: Nearly half of spike-specific TCRs reportedly target variant regions that are unmutated in the B.1.351 and B.1.1.7 variants. Researchers took repertoire samples only after the peak T cell response had come. Vaccine-associated CD4 TCRs ranged over spike, dominating at 160-218 and 743-854.

Some clones are missing from TCRdb's copy, which holds only in-frame ones; the method was immunoSEQ multiplex PCR. Of more than 80,000 clones listed, less than 95% are singletons. The V call is TRBV5-6, the J call TRBJ2-1, with D hard to call. This clonotype originated in an adult who received the AZD1222 COVID-19 vaccine. The material sequenced was peripheral blood, taken 28 days after the second AZD1222 dose. This chain's CDR3 is CASSLPTDNEQFF. The CDR3, as DNA: TGTGCCAGCAGCTTACCAACAGACAATGAGCAGTTCTTC.